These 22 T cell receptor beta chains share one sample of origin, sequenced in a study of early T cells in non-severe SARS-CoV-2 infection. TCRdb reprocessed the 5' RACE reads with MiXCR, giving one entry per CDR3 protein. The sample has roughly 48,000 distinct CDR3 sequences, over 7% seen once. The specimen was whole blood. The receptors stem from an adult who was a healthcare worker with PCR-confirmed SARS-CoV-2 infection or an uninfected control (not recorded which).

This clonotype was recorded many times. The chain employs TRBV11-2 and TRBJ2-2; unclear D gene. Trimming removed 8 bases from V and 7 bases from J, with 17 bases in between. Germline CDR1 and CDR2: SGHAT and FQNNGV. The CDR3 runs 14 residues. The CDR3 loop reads CASVSFQNNGELFF. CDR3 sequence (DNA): TGTGCCAGCGTCTCGTTCCAAAATAACGGGGAGCTGTTTTTT.

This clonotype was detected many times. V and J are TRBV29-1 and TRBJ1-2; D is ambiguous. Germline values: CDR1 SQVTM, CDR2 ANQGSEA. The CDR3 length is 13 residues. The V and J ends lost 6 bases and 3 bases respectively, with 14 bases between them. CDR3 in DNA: TGCAGCGTCGAAACCGGGGTCTACTATGGCTACACCTTC. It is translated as CSVETGVYYGYTF. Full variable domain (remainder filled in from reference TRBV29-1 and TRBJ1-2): SAVISQKPSRDICQRGTSLTIQCQVDSQVTMMFWYRQQPGQSLTLIATANQGSEATYESGFVIDKFPISRPNLTFSTLTVSNMSPEDSSIYLCSVETGVYYGYTFGSGTRLTVV.

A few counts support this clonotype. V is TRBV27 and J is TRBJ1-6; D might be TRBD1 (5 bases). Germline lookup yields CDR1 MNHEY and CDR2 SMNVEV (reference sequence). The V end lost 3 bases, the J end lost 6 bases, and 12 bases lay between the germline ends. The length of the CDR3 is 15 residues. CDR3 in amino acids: CASSFGAEPNSPLHF. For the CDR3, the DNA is TGTGCCAGCAGTTTCGGGGCAGAACCTAATTCACCCCTCCACTTT.

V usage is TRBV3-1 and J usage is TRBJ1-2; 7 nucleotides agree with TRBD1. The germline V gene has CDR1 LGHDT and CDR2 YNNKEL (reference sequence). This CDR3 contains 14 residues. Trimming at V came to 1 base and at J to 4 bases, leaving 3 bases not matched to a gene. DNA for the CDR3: TGTGCCAGCAGCCAAGGGACAGGTGGCTATGGCTACACCTTC. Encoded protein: CASSQGTGGYGYTF.

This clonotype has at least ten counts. CDR3 sequence (DNA): TGTGCCAGTAGTGAAGGACGGTTGGCTGGGGCCAACGTCCTGACTTTC. Its translation is CASSEGRLAGANVLTF. J is TRBJ2-6 and V is TRBV19; D remains unclear. Germline CDR1 LNHDA, CDR2 SQIVND (reference sequence). The CDR3 has 16 residues. V shed 5 bases and J shed 2 bases, with 13 bases lying between them.

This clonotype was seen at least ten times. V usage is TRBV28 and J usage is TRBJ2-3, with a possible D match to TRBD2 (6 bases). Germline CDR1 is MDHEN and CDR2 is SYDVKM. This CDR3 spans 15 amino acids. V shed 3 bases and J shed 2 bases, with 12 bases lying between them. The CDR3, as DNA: TGTGCCAGCAGTTTTACGGGGGTGGACACAGATACGCAGTATTTT. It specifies CASSFTGVDTDTQYF.

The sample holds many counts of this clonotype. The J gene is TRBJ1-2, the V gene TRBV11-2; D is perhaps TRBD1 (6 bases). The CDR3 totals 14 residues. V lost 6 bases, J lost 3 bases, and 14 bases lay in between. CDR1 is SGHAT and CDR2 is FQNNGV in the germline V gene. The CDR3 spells CASRPLDRDYGYTF. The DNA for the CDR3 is TGTGCCAGCAGACCTCTGGACAGAGACTATGGCTACACCTTC.

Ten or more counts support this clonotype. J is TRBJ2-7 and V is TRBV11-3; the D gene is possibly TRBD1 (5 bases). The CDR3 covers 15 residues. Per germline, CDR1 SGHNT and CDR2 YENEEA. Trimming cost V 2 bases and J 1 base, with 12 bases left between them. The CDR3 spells CASSLYWQGSYEQYF. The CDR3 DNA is TGTGCCAGCAGCTTATACTGGCAGGGTTCCTACGAGCAGTACTTC.

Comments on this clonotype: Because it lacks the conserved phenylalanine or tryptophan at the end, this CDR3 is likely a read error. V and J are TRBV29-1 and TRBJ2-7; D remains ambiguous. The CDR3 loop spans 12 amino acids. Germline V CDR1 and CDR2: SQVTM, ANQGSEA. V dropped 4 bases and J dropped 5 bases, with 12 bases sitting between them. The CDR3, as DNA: TGCAGCGTTGTCCGAACGAGCCACGAGCAGTACTCC. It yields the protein CSVVRTSHEQYS.

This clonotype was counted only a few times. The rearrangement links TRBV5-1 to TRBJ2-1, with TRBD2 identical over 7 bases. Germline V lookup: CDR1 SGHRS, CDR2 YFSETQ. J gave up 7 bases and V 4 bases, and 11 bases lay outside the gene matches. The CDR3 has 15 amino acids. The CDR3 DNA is TGCGCCAGCAGCGTGGGCGGGGGACCCTTGAATGAGCAGTTCTTC. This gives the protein CASSVGGGPLNEQFF.

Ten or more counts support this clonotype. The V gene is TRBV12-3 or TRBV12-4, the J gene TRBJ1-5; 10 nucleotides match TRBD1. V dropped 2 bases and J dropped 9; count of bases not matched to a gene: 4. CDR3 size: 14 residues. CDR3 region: CASSLWDRGRPQHF. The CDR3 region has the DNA TGTGCCAGCAGTTTATGGGACAGGGGACGGCCCCAGCATTTT.

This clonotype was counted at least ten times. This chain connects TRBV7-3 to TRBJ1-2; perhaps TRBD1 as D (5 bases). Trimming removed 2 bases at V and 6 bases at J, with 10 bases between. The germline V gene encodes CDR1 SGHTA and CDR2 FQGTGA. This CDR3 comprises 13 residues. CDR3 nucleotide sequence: TGTGCCAGCAGCTTAGGGGCCTGGGATGGCTACACCTTC. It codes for CASSLGAWDGYTF.

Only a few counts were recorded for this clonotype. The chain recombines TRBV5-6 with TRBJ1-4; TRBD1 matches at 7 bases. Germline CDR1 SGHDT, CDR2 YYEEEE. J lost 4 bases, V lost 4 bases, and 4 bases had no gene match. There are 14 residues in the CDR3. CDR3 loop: CASSQQGINEKLFF. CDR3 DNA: TGTGCCAGCAGCCAACAGGGGATTAATGAAAAACTGTTTTTT.

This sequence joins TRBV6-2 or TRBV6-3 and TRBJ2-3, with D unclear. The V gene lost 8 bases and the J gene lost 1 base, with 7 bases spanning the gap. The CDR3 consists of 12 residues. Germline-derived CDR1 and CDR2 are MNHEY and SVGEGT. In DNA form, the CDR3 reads TGTGCCAGCGGGTACGGCACAGATACGCAGTATTTT. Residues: CASGYGTDTQYF.

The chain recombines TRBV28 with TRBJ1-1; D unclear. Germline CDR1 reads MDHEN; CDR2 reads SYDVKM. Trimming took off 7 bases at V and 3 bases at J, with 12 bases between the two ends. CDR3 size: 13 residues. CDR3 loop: CASNKMGYTEAFF. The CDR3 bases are TGTGCCAGCAATAAAATGGGGTACACTGAAGCTTTCTTT.

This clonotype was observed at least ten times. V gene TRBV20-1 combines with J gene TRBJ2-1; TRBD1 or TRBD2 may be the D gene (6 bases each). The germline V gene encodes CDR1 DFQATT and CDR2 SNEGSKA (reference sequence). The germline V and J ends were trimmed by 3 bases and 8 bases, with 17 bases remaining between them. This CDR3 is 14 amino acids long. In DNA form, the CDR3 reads TGCAGTGCTAGGAGACTAGGGGGGTGGGATGAGCAGTTCTTC. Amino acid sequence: CSARRLGGWDEQFF.

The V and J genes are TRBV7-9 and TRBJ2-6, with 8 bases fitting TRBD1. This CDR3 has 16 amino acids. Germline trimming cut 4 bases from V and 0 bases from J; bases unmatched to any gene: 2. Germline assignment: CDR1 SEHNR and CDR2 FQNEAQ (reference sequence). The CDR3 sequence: CASSSDRGSGANVLTF. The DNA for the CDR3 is TGTGCCAGCAGCTCAGACAGGGGCTCTGGGGCCAACGTCCTGACTTTC.

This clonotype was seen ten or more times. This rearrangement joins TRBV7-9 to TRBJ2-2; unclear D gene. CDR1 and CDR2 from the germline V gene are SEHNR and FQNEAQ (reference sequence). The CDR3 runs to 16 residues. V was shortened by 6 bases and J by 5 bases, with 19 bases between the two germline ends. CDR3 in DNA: TGTGCCAGCAGTCCCGTAGCTCGGCGGCGGACCGGGGAGCTGTTTTTT. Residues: CASSPVARRRTGELFF.

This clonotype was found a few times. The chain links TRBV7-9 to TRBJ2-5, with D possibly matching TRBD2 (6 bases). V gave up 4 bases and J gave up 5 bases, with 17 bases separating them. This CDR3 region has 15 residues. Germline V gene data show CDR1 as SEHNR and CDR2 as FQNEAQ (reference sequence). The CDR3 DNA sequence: TGTGCCAGCAGCTCCGCCTCCCGGGAGCGCGAGACCCAGTACTTC. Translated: CASSSASRERETQYF.

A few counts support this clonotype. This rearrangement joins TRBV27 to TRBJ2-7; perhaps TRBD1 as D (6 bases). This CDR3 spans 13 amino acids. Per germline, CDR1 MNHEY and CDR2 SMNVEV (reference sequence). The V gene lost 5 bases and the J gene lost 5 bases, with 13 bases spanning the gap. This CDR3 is CASSPQGFNEQYF. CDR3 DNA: TGTGCCAGCAGTCCGCAGGGGTTCAACGAGCAGTACTTC.

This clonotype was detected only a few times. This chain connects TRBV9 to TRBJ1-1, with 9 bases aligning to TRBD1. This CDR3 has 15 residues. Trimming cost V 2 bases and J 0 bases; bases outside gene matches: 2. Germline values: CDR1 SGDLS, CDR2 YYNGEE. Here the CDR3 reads CASSVDRGVNTEAFF. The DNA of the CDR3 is TGTGCCAGCAGCGTTGACAGGGGGGTGAACACTGAAGCTTTCTTT. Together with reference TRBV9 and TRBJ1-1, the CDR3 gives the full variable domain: DSGVTQTPKHLITATGQRVTLRCSPRSGDLSVYWYQQSLDQGLQFLIQYYNGEERAKGNILERFSAQQFPDLHSELNLSSLELGDSALYFCASSVDRGVNTEAFFGQGTRLTVV.

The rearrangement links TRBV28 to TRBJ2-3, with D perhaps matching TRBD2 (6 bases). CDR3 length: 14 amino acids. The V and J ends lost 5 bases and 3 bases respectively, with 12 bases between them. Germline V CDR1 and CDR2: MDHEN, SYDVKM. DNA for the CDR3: TGTGCCAGCAGTGCGGGACGCATAACAGATACGCAGTATTTT. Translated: CASSAGRITDTQYF.